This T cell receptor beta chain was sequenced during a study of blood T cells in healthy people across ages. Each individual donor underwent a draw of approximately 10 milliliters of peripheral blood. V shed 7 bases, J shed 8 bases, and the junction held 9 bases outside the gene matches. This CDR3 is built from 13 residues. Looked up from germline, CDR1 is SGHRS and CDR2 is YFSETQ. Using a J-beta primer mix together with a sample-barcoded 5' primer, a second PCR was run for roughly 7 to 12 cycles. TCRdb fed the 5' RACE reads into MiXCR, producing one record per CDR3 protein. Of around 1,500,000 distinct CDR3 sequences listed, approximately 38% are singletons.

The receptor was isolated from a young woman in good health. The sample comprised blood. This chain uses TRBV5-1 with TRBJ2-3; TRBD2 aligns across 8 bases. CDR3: CASWNGREGTQYF. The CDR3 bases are TGCGCCAGCTGGAACGGGAGGGAGGGTACGCAGTATTTT.